A single sample gave rise to the 6 T cell receptor beta chains below, sequenced in a study of blood T cell repertoires in COVID-19 (dated by TCRdb to 2020 to 2022). The library was obtained by the immunoSEQ multiplex PCR assay. What TCRdb holds here is the immuneACCESS table cut down to in-frame rearrangements. Part of the clones is not present; checked against another copy, under half of the missing clones reflect an unresolved V gene, and the others are unexplained. Counted in this sample were a few hundred thousand clones; roughly 82% of them appeared once. The top ten hold 12% of the sample. The sequencing input was peripheral blood. The receptors here all came from a man older than 75 with acute or convalescent COVID-19.

The chain joins TRBV6-6 to TRBJ2-5, with D possibly TRBD2 on 7 matching bases. Trimming cost V 5 bases and J 2 bases, with 18 bases left between them. Per germline, CDR1 MNHNY and CDR2 SVGAGI (reference sequence). The CDR3 spans 16 residues. The CDR3, as DNA: TGTGCCAGCAGTCGAATTGGGGGGGCAGGGCAAGAGACCCAGTACTTC. As protein: CASSRIGGAGQETQYF.

The J gene is TRBJ1-2, the V gene TRBV7-9, with 7 positions matching TRBD1. This CDR3 has 14 residues. The V gene end was trimmed by 7 bases and the J gene end by 3 bases; junction bases not matched to a gene: 8. Germline V gene lookup returns CDR1 SEHNR and CDR2 FQNEAQ (reference sequence). The CDR3 reads CASTSQGTDYGYTF. CDR3 bases: TGTGCCAGCACCTCCCAGGGGACAGACTATGGCTACACCTTC.

This chain connects TRBV19 to TRBJ1-4; 8 bases are a match to TRBD1. The CDR3 consists of 14 residues. CDR1 is LNHDA and CDR2 is SQIVND in the germline V gene (reference sequence). V shed 7 bases and J 4 bases; nucleotides not matched to a gene: 5. CDR3 sequence: CASTTDRGNEKLFF. CDR3 coding DNA: TGTGCCAGTACCACCGACAGGGGTAATGAAAAACTGTTTTTT. Drawing the rest from reference TRBV19 and TRBJ1-4, the complete variable domain is DGGITQSPKYLFRKEGQNVTLSCEQNLNHDAMYWYRQDPGQGLRLIYYSQIVNDFQKGDIAEGYSVSREKKESFPLTVTSAQKNPTAFYLCASTTDRGNEKLFFGSGTQLSVL.

The V call is TRBV4-2, the J call TRBJ2-4; 10 bases fit TRBD1. This CDR3 has 16 residues. Germline CDR1 and CDR2: LGHNA and YNFKEQ. Trimming removed 0 bases from V and 9 bases from J; junction bases left unmatched: 8. For the CDR3, the DNA is TGTGCCAGCAGCCAAGATCCGGGACAGGGGTCGAGCATTCAGTACTTC. Translated, it gives CASSQDPGQGSSIQYF.

This rearrangement joins TRBV7-6 to TRBJ2-7, with TRBD1 matching 12 bases. The ends lost 7 bases at V and 7 bases at J; junction bases unmatched: 8. CDR3 length: 14 residues. Germline-derived CDR1 and CDR2 are SGHVS and FNYEAQ. The CDR3 is CASTRDRGQEEQYF. CDR3 coding DNA: TGTGCCAGCACCCGGGACAGGGGGCAGGAGGAGCAGTACTTC. Complete variable domain (other parts from reference TRBV7-6 and TRBJ2-7): GAGVSQSPRYKVTKRGQDVALRCDPISGHVSLYWYRQALGQGPEFLTYFNYEAQQDKSGLPNDRFSAERPEGSISTLTIQRTEQRDSAMYRCASTRDRGQEEQYFGPGTRLTVT.

The CDR3 reads CASSLGGGPLNEQFF. The CDR3 region has the DNA TGTGCCAGCAGCTTGGGGGGGGGACCACTAAATGAGCAGTTCTTC. This chain links TRBV5-4 with TRBJ2-1, with 7 bases fitting TRBD2. This CDR3 region has 15 residues. Per germline, CDR1 SGHNT and CDR2 YYREEE (reference sequence). V lost 0 bases to trimming and J lost 7 bases; unmatched junction nucleotides: 7.